This T cell receptor (beta chain) was identified in a study of cytomegalovirus exposure and HLA in healthy donors. The PCR was carried out with 60 Vbeta primers and 13 Jbeta primers. Measured with immunoSEQ multiplex PCR; TCRdb has only the in-frame clones, and not every one. The data hold under 200,000 clones, with 80% to 90% observed a single time. This sequence was found in a man aged 18 to 29 in good health and CMV-seronegative. The sample comprised PBMCs.

CDR3 region: CASRDRLAGFVEQFF. The CDR3 bases are TGTGCCAGCAGAGATCGACTAGCGGGATTTGTTGAGCAGTTCTTC. The chain links TRBV28 to TRBJ2-1; 11 bases are shared with TRBD2. The CDR3 loop spans 15 amino acids. In germline, CDR1 is MDHEN, CDR2 SYDVKM. V was clipped by 6 bases and J by 9 bases; unmatched bases: 10.